This TCR beta chain is drawn from a study of cytomegalovirus exposure and HLA in healthy donors (dated by TCRdb to 2015 to 2018). General notes on the study: An earlier analysis of roughly 570 of the donors reported about 260 Gb of sequence data and around 100 million unique TCR beta sequences obtained from about 200 million T cells. An early release that covered roughly 600 HLA-typed donors contained about 300 gigabases of sequencing data and 70 million to 100 million unique TCR sequences. Of the roughly 400 genotyped donors, over 70% fell in the genetic ancestry cluster associated with self-reported Caucasian donors. The study aimed to test whether cataloging public T cell receptors could reveal signatures of past pathogen exposure. The study used immunosequencing to profile the T cell repertoires of under 700 subjects and linked those repertoires to cytomegalovirus serostatus. Along with the approximately 700-subject first cohort, a separate validation cohort of around 120 different subjects was used. To predict cytomegalovirus infection status, the study brought together high-throughput TCR immunosequencing, statistical association of individual TCRs with disease status, and machine learning. In a later analysis, previously published TCR beta repertoires from 550 to 700 donors were re-analyzed and high-resolution HLA genotyping was added so that TCR occurrence patterns could be studied. Rather than using new phenotypic data, the later analysis identified candidate immune exposures from TCR beta sequences and from how often those sequences occurred across donors. An earlier analysis of fewer than 700 of the donors applied high-throughput TCR beta sequencing to assess whether each TCR beta V gene segment acted as functional or pseudogenic. Donor age, sex, ethnicity and CMV serostatus were compiled together with the repertoire data. Genome-wide SNP genotypes for about 65% of the roughly 670 donors were used in a later genetic analysis, which treated that subset as a discovery cohort. All discovery cohort repertoires had been generated on a single sequencing platform. Both class I and class II loci were covered by HLA typing, at four-digit resolution. The number of donors typed differed by locus, with 629-630 for A, B, C, DRB1 and DQB1, roughly 520 for DQA1, 600 to 610 for DPA1, and some 470 for DPB1. Because of strong linkage in the cohort, roughly five DR-DQ haplotypes were treated as single units for association and clustering. Among about 410 genotyped donors of the cohort, an average of around 240,000 unique TCR beta nucleotide sequences was sequenced per donor, of which 15% to 20% were non-productive.

Reading the germline V gene gives CDR1 MDHEN and CDR2 SYDVKM. The CDR3 holds 17 amino acids from the cysteine to the phenylalanine. The DNA shown is the 51-base CDR3, in frame from base 1. The trim is 10 bases for V and 0 bases for J, with a gap of 21 bases between the germline ends. Results and caveats for the whole study, not just this receptor: The classifier was reported to diagnose cytomegalovirus status with high specificity and sensitivity in both the original cohort and the validation cohort. In a later analysis, HLA-associated TCR beta chains were found to be more clonally expanded and to have lower generation probabilities than equally common non-associated chains. According to the authors, the approach could potentially be generalized to other disease states and immunological phenotypes. Because HLA typing was unavailable for some donors at each locus, only the typed subset was used in association tests. In an earlier analysis of over 550 of the donors, most TCR beta V segments were observed in productive rearrangements about 90% or about 30% of the time, broadly matching IMGT annotations. Several of the top co-occurrence clusters appeared to be linked to parvovirus B19, influenza, CMV and Epstein-Barr virus, according to a later analysis. Sequencing depth was assumed to be roughly uniform across donors in the presence/absence analyses, though that assumption may not hold. Because the 87-base-pair reads could not distinguish some IMGT-functional V segments, including TRBV6-2 and TRBV6-3, those segments were excluded. In a later analysis, most CMV-associated TCR beta chains were found to appear HLA-restricted, with HLA associations seemingly driven largely by CMV exposure. Most TCR sequences were seen in very few donors, while some public TCRs were found in many individuals. Because counts were too low, roughly 18 rarely observed V segments, including chromosome 9 orphons, were left out of the earlier analysis of 500 to 650 of the donors. Immune exposure information for the cohort was limited to CMV serostatus. At a false discovery rate of 0.05, a later analysis linked approximately 18,000 TCR beta sequences to specific HLA alleles. When HLA alleles, especially DR and DQ, strongly co-occurred, TCR associations were difficult to assign to individual alleles. Correlated functional status among segregating V segments might be attributable to linkage disequilibrium, but an unknown experimental factor could not be ruled out. An association between a missense DCLRE1C variant and V-gene and J-gene trimming of TCR beta chains was found in a later genetic analysis and replicated in an independent cohort. Only TCR beta chains were sequenced in this cohort, and the absence of alpha or paired-chain data limited detectable features. The study listed 150 to 200 TCR beta chains as associated with cytomegalovirus. A later analysis found that TCR association rates varied across HLA loci, with DRB1 alleles showing the most associated TCRs and HLA-C alleles the fewest. A further reported finding was that TCR beta sequences accurately predicted the HLA-A and HLA-B alleles for most subjects in the first cohort. Three of the identified cytomegalovirus-associated TCR beta chains were confirmed in vitro to be specific for cytomegalovirus antigens. The sequencing pipeline was judged likely to have produced a cluster of highly shared sequence variants as a technical artifact. Compared with the approximately 710-donor mean, donors in an Asian-associated ancestry cluster had fewer N-insertions in productive TCRs, according to a later genetic analysis.

The cohort consisted of more than 650 healthy bone marrow donors. All cohort members were sampled while nominally healthy, although unrecorded immune exposures were likely present. The donor was CMV seronegative and belonged to the group of around 400 seronegative cohort members. Every donor gave a peripheral blood sample, and the peripheral blood mononuclear cells from that sample were used for TCR beta sequencing. Genomic DNA was extracted from the blood cell samples with the Qiagen DNeasy Blood Extraction Kit. Concerning this clone itself: The target of this receptor is not known. There are no base qualities to consult, and no much larger clone falls within one base.

Libraries were built with the immunoSEQ multiplex PCR assay. For the multiplex PCR, a mixture combining 60 forward primers for TCR Vbeta segments and 13 reverse primers for TCR Jbeta segments was used. Amplification of the CDR3 region of rearranged TCR beta genes was performed with a multiplex PCR assay on genomic DNA. Amplified TCR beta libraries were sequenced as 87-base-pair reads on the Illumina HiSeq System. On the authors' methods: Across the 670 or so repertoires, a later analysis counted 78 million or so unique TCR beta chains, approximately 12 million of which were shared by at least two donors. A nearest-neighbor algorithm error-corrected the raw reads and collapsed the reads into unique sequences, merging closely related sequences to remove PCR and sequencing errors. To assign V, D and J gene segments, CDR3 sequences were aligned to IMGT reference sequences. For a sequence to be retained, a match of at least six nucleotides to both a V gene segment and a J gene segment was required. A rearrangement was called productive if the CDR3 had no stop codons and remained in frame with V and J, and every other rearrangement was called non-productive. Following IMGT convention, CDR3 was defined as the stretch from the second conserved V-encoded cysteine to the conserved J-encoded phenylalanine. The earlier analysis of 500 to 600 of the donors excluded sequences that lacked an unambiguous match to a single V gene segment. In an earlier analysis of several hundred of the donors, V segments were called functional above 56.7% productive rearrangements and were called segregating when the between-donor standard deviation exceeded 5%. To diagnose cytomegalovirus status from the catalog of TCR beta chain sequences, a statistical classification framework was built. A later analysis assigned V and J genes by comparing TCR nucleotide sequences with IMGT/GENE-DB human TR gene sequences. A later analysis assigned CDR3 sequences and most-parsimonious VDJ recombination scenarios with the TCRdist pipeline. In a later analysis, each TCR beta chain was defined by its CDR3 amino acid sequence together with its V-gene family, and reads without a unique V-gene family were excluded. To address suspected cross-contamination and a sequencing artifact, a later analysis removed around 590 highly shared, low-generation-probability nucleotide sequences. For each public chain, a later analysis derived a clonal expansion index from normalized ranks of inferred template counts within each repertoire. Generation probabilities in a later analysis came from a VDJ recombination model fitted to out-of-frame rearrangements, and those results were checked against IGoR. In a later analysis, hypergeometric tests were used to score TCR-TCR, TCR-HLA and TCR-CMV co-occurrence, with a repertoire-size bias correction applied to TCR pairs. In a later analysis, false discovery rates were estimated by permuting HLA or CMV assignments 20 times. In a later analysis, co-occurring TCRs were grouped using DBSCAN, with TCRdist sequence similarity added in when clustering inside HLA-allele-positive subsets. Repertoires with fewer than 30,000 or more than 120,000 public chains were left out of co-occurrence clustering, as were a few repertoires with anomalous nucleotide sharing. TCRdb provides this immuneACCESS table in a form limited to in-frame rearrangements. Some clones are lacking; in checked studies, under half of them reflect an unresolved V gene, and why the rest are absent is not known. The DNA was the basis for D and trimming; V, J and clone size are from that table. The sample table records roughly 110,000 clones; about 85% of these occur just once. Clones ranked in the top ten supply approximately 2.2% of the sample.

The sequencing sample was made of PBMCs. The chain employs TRBV28 and TRBJ2-2; the D gene is possibly TRBD2, with 7 bases matching. The TCR comes from a man aged 30 to 45 in good health and CMV-seronegative. This receptor carries the CDR3 CATGPRGAAANTGELFF. At the DNA level, the sequence is TGTGCCACTGGACCCCGGGGGGCCGCGGCGAACACCGGGGAGCTGTTTTTT. Extended through the reference TRBV28 and TRBJ2-2 proteins, this CDR3 yields the full variable domain: DVKVTQSSRYLVKRTGEKVFLECVQDMDHENMFWYRQDPGLGLRLIYFSYDVKMKEKGDIPEGYSVSREKKERFSLILESASTNQTSMYLCATGPRGAAANTGELFFGEGSRLTVL.